The text below deals with one TCR beta chain. Antigen unknown. This record belongs to a study of T cells in Graves' hyperthyroidism and ophthalmopathy. Whole-study findings and limits: The majority of expanded thyroid clonotypes above 0.001 also appeared in blood.

The TCR beta CDR3 regions underwent amplification using RNA transcripts as the source. TCR CDR3 regions were first amplified by RT-PCR with HTBI primers. MiXCR was run by TCRdb on the multiplex PCR reads, yielding one entry per CDR3 protein. The sample has around 450,000 distinct CDR3 sequences, roughly 13% seen once; the top ten hold around 5.3%. V was cut by 10 bases and J by 4 bases, with 17 bases left in between. The CDR3 covers 15 residues. Germline V gene sequence: CDR1 MNHEY, CDR2 SVGEGT. The V call is TRBV6-2 or TRBV6-3, the J call TRBJ1-6; maybe TRBD1 (5 bases). Sequences were obtained from blood. The receptor was derived from a woman younger than 30 with Graves' hyperthyroidism. The CDR3 reads CATKETEPYNSPLHF. Here the CDR3 DNA reads TGTGCCACCAAGGAGACAGAACCTTATAATTCACCCCTCCACTTT.